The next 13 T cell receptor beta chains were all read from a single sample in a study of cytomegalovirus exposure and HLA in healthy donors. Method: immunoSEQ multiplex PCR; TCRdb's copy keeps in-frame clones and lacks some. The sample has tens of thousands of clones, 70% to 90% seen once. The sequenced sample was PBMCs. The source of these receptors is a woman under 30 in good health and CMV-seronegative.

The CDR3 region has the DNA TGTGCCAGCAGCCTCGCCGGAGGGCAGCACATGGAGACCCAGTACTTC. It yields the protein CASSLAGGQHMETQYF. The chain is built from TRBV5-5 and TRBJ2-5; D is perhaps TRBD2 (6 bases). Germline CDR1 SGHKS, CDR2 YYEKEE (reference sequence). V shed 4 bases and J shed 5 bases, with 21 bases lying between them. The CDR3 has 16 residues.

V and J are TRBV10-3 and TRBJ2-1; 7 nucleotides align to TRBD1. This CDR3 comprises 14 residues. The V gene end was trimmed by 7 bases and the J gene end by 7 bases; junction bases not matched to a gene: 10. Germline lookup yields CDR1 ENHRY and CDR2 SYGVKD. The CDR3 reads CAITRRGTENEQFF. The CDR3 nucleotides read TGTGCCATCACCCGAAGGGGGACAGAAAATGAGCAGTTCTTC.

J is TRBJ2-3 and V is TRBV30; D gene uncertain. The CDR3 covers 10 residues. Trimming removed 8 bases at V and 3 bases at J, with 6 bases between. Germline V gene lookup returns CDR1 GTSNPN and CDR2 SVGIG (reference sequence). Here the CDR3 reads CAVITDTQYF. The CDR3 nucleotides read TGTGCCGTAATTACAGATACGCAGTATTTT.

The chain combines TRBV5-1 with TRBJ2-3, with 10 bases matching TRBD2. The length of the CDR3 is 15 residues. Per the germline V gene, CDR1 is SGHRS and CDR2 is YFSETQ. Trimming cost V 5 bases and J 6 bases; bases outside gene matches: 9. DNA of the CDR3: TGCGCCAGCAGTCAGCAGCGGGAGGGCTGGGATACGCAGTATTTT. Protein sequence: CASSQQREGWDTQYF.

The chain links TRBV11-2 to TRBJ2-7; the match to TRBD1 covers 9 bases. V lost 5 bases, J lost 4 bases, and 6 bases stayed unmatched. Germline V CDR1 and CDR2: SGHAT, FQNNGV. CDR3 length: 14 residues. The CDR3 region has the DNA TGTGCCAGCAGCAAGGACAGGGGAAGGTACGAGCAGTACTTC. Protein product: CASSKDRGRYEQYF.

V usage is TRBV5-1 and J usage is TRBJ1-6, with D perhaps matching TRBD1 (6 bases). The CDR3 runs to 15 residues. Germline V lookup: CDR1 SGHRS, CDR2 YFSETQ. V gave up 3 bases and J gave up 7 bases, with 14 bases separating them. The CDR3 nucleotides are TGCGCCAGCAGCTCCCGGCTAGGACAGAATTCACCCCTCCACTTT. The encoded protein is CASSSRLGQNSPLHF.

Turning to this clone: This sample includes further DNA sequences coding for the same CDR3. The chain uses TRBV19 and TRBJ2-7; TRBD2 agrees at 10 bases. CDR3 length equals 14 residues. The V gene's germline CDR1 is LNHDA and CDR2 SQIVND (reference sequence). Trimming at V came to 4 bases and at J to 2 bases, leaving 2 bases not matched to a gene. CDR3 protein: CASSRLAGAYEQYF. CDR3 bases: TGTGCCAGTAGTAGGCTAGCGGGGGCCTACGAGCAGTACTTC.

The CDR3, as DNA: TGTGCCAGCAGTAGAGACAGGGCAGCCTACGAGCAGTACTTC. Translated, it gives CASSRDRAAYEQYF. The chain is built from TRBV27 and TRBJ2-7; TRBD1 matches 7 bases. CDR3 size: 14 residues. Germline V lookup: CDR1 MNHEY, CDR2 SMNVEV (reference sequence). V lost 5 bases, J lost 2 bases, and 6 bases stayed unmatched.

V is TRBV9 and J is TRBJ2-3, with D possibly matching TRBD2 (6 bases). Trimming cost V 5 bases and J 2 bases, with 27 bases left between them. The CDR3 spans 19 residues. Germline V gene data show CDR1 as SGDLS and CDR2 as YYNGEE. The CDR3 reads CASSHGRFRAGRYTDTQYF. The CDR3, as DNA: TGTGCCAGCAGTCATGGTAGGTTTCGGGCGGGACGATACACAGATACGCAGTATTTT.

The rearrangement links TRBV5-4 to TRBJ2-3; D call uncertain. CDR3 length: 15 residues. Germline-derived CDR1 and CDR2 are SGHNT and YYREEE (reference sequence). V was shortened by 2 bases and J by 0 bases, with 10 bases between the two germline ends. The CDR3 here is CASSFDGASTDTQYF. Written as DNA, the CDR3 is TGTGCCAGCAGCTTTGACGGAGCTAGCACAGATACGCAGTATTTT. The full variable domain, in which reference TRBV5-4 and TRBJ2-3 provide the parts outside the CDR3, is ETGVTQSPTHLIKTRGQQVTLRCSSQSGHNTVSWYQQALGQGPQFIFQYYREEENGRGNFPPRFSGLQFPNYSSELNVNALELDDSALYLCASSFDGASTDTQYFGPGTRLTVL.

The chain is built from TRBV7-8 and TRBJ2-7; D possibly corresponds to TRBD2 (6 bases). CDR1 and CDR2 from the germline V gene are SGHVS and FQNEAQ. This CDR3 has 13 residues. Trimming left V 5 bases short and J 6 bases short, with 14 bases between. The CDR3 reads CASSLTGVREQYF. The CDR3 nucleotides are TGTGCCAGCAGCCTAACGGGAGTTCGCGAGCAGTACTTC.

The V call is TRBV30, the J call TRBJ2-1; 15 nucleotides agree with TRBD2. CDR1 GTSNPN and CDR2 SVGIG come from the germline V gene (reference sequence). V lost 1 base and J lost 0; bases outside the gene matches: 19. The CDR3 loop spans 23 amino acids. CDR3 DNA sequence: TGTGCCTGGAGTGCAGAGGGACGAATTCGGACTAGCGGGAGGGTAAGCTCCTACAATGAGCAGTTCTTC. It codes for CAWSAEGRIRTSGRVSSYNEQFF.

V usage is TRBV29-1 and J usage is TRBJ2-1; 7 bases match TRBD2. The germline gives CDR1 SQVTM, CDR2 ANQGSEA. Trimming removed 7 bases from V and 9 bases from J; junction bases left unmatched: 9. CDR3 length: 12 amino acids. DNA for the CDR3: TGCAGCGACCGGGGGAGGGGTGGTGAGCAGTTCTTC. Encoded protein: CSDRGRGGEQFF.